This T cell receptor (beta chain) was profiled in a study of shared clonotypes between healthy human individuals. Data came from immunoSEQ multiplex PCR; TCRdb stores just in-frame clones and leaves some out. The sample has around 2.5 million clones; 93% are singletons. With regard to this clone: The antigen is unknown.

CD4+ cells yielded CD45RA+ naive and CD45RA-negative memory subsets. The study, taken as a whole, reports: Estimated richness was generally greater in naive than memory subsets. Donors were few, which limited the genetic and exposure-history diversity represented.

Germline V gene data show CDR1 as SGDLS and CDR2 as YYNGEE. Between the trimmed V and J ends, which lost 4 bases and 6 bases, there was a span of 8 bases. The CDR3 length is 11 residues. The TCR originated in a man younger than 35 in good health. Some clones in this sample may be carry-over from other donors' samples. This sequence joins TRBV9 and TRBJ2-7; D ambiguous. The sample consisted of naive CD4+ T cells from PBMCs. Subset in this sample: CD45RA+ positively selected. DNA of the CDR3: TGTGCCAGCAGCTTTAGTCTCGAGCAGTACTTC. Amino acids: CASSFSLEQYF.